Listed below are T cell receptor beta chains from one sample, sequenced in a study of T cell responses to AZD1222 COVID-19 vaccine. Only in-frame clones appear in the TCRdb table, and some are missing; sequencing was by immunoSEQ multiplex PCR. The sample records tens of thousands of clones, 85% to 90% being singletons. This specimen consisted of peripheral blood, obtained 28 days after the second AZD1222 dose. All receptors come from an adult who received the AZD1222 COVID-19 vaccine. Each CDR3 is given without its conserved first and last residue. Each record gives: CDR3 protein, V gene, J gene.

ASSLGQEQF	TRBV5-4	TRBJ2-1
ASSQDRVEPQH	TRBV4-2	TRBJ1-5
ASSPRVFNQPQH	TRBV6-5	TRBJ1-5
ASSFVEGENNEQF	TRBV7-8	TRBJ2-1
AISALAGGFNEQF	TRBV10-3	TRBJ2-1
ASSRSPSSGSGYEQY	TRBV3-1/TRBV3-2	TRBJ2-7
ASSQGQGDNSPLH	TRBV4-2	TRBJ1-6
ASSQAREEFYSPLH	TRBV14	TRBJ1-6
ASSVDPGGGYEQY	TRBV9	TRBJ2-7
ATSDENTMGQGVMNTIY	TRBV24-1	TRBJ1-3
ASSYSWTYRREKLF	TRBV6-5	TRBJ1-4
ASSHAASADNEQF	TRBV4-2	TRBJ2-1
ASSEFRGVGYT	TRBV5-1	TRBJ1-2
ASRQAGVSTDTQY	TRBV2	TRBJ2-3
ASTAFPGQGATEAF	TRBV2	TRBJ1-1
ASSPTGASNEKLF	TRBV5-6	TRBJ1-4
ASSRIDRDQETQY	TRBV28	TRBJ2-5
ASIASGTYNEQF	TRBV7-9	TRBJ2-1
ASSFGEGYT	TRBV5-4	TRBJ1-2
ASSLTGTSGRYTDTQY	TRBV7-9	TRBJ2-3
ASSQRGRGFVLGNEQF	TRBV7-2	TRBJ2-1
ASSEELAGANEQF	TRBV6-1	TRBJ2-1
ASSRYGGTGPQETQY	TRBV19	TRBJ2-5
ASSVGEYKGYGYT	TRBV9	TRBJ1-2
AINNRGPPYEQY	TRBV2	TRBJ2-7
ASSLSIDRLTNEKLF	TRBV27	TRBJ1-4
ASSLAPVREETQY	TRBV5-5	TRBJ2-5
ASSTTDTQY	TRBV5-6	TRBJ2-3
ASSSRRGTHTEAF	TRBV6-2/TRBV6-3	TRBJ1-1
ASSSPTSGSTGELF	TRBV28	TRBJ2-2
ASSQRTILNTEAF	TRBV28	TRBJ1-1
ASSPGITISGANVLT	TRBV7-7	TRBJ2-6
ASSLASGETQY	TRBV5-8	TRBJ2-5
SARQSYEQY	TRBV20-1	TRBJ2-7
ASSPTASSYNEQF	TRBV7-3	TRBJ2-1
ASSPGNYEQY	TRBV18	TRBJ2-7
ATQRPLRGQPQH	TRBV6-9	TRBJ1-5
AWSVTGGYPPYEQY	TRBV30	TRBJ2-7
ASSLTGYTEAF	TRBV7-8	TRBJ1-1
ASSFPGANTEAF	TRBV27	TRBJ1-1
ASSAGLAGVGSTDTQY	TRBV9	TRBJ2-3
ASSLGRDTEAF	TRBV11-1	TRBJ1-1
ASSLGPGGRENEQF	TRBV4-1	TRBJ2-1
ASSLGTGGVYGTQY	TRBV5-6	TRBJ2-3
ASSTRVYSNQPQH	TRBV19	TRBJ1-5
ASSSHRVTEAF	TRBV19	TRBJ1-1
ASSLGQVNYGYT	TRBV5-1	TRBJ1-2
ASSWIPGLRGNTIY	TRBV6-2/TRBV6-3	TRBJ1-3